Each of the 18 T cell receptor beta chains below was sequenced from the same sample in a study of early T cells in non-severe SARS-CoV-2 infection. TCRdb independently ran MiXCR on the 5' RACE reads; one entry per CDR3 protein. The sample has tens of thousands of distinct CDR3 sequences; roughly 8.8% are singletons. Sequenced sample: whole blood. These receptors were collected from an adult who was a healthcare worker with PCR-confirmed SARS-CoV-2 infection or an uninfected control (not recorded which).

This sequence joins TRBV3-1 and TRBJ2-3; 7 bases agree with TRBD2. CDR3 length: 12 residues. The V segment lost 1 base and the J segment 10 bases; nucleotides outside the gene matches: 2. Germline assignment: CDR1 LGHDT and CDR2 YNNKEL (reference sequence). The CDR3 region has the DNA TGTGCCAGCAGCCAAGGAAGCGGGGCGCAGTATTTT. Translating it yields CASSQGSGAQYF.

This clonotype was picked up a small number of times. The V call is TRBV2, the J call TRBJ1-3; D is undetermined. This CDR3 region has 15 residues. Germline V gives CDR1 SNHLY, CDR2 FYNNEI. The germline V and J ends were trimmed by 4 bases and 0 bases, with 10 bases remaining between them. The CDR3 here is CASSVTAISGNTIYF. The CDR3 bases are TGTGCCAGCAGTGTAACAGCAATCTCTGGAAACACCATATATTTT.

Many counts were recorded for this clonotype. The chain carries TRBV7-2 and TRBJ1-1, with D unresolved. CDR1 and CDR2 from the germline V gene are SGHTA and FQGNSA. V lost 6 bases and J lost 8, with 16 bases in between. This CDR3 has 13 amino acids. For the CDR3, the DNA is TGTGCCAGCAGTTTAATTCGGCTTAGAGAAGCTTTCTTT. Translating gives CASSLIRLREAFF.

Only a few counts were recorded for this clonotype. V and J are TRBV7-9 and TRBJ2-5, with D maybe TRBD2 (6 bases). V was trimmed by 1 base and J by 4 bases, leaving 13 bases between them. The CDR3 loop spans 15 amino acids. Germline V gene data show CDR1 as SEHNR and CDR2 as FQNEAQ (reference sequence). The CDR3 region has the DNA TGTGCCAGCAGCTTAGATCCGGGAGTACGAGAGACCCAGTACTTC. Protein sequence: CASSLDPGVRETQYF. Full variable domain (remainder filled in from reference TRBV7-9 and TRBJ2-5): DTGVSQNPRHKITKRGQNVTFRCDPISEHNRLYWYRQTLGQGPEFLTYFQNEAQLEKSRLLSDRFSAERPKGSFSTLEIQRTEQGDSAMYLCASSLDPGVRETQYFGPGTRLLVL.

This clonotype was seen at least ten times. This chain joins TRBV30 and TRBJ2-3; 9 bases align to TRBD2. V lost 0 bases and J lost 2; bases outside the gene matches: 12. From germline, CDR1 is GTSNPN and CDR2 SVGIG (reference sequence). The CDR3 spans 18 residues. DNA of the CDR3: TGTGCCTGGAGTGTGGGACTAGCCCTATCATATAACACAGATACGCAGTATTTT. Protein product: CAWSVGLALSYNTDTQYF. Together with reference TRBV30 and TRBJ2-3, the CDR3 gives the full variable domain: SQTIHQWPATLVQPVGSPLSLECTVEGTSNPNLYWYRQAAGRGLQLLFYSVGIGQISSEVPQNLSASRPQDRQFILSSKKLLLSDSGFYLCAWSVGLALSYNTDTQYFGPGTRLTVL.

This clonotype appeared a few times. The gene calls are TRBV10-3 and TRBJ2-3, with TRBD2 identical over 9 bases. Germline assignment: CDR1 ENHRY and CDR2 SYGVKD. The CDR3 is 14 residues long. Losses at the gene ends were 7 bases for V and 1 base for J; bases not matched to a gene: 3. Written as DNA, the CDR3 is TGTGCCATCAAAAGACTAGCGGGCACAGATACGCAGTATTTT. This sequence encodes CAIKRLAGTDTQYF.

This clonotype came up many times. This chain joins TRBV24-1 and TRBJ2-1; D gene unclear. Germline values: CDR1 KGHDR, CDR2 SFDVKD. Trimming took off 1 base at V and 5 bases at J, with 5 bases between the two ends. The CDR3 is 13 amino acids. CDR3 bases: TGTGCCACCAGTGATTTTTGGGACAATGAGCAGTTCTTC. Protein: CATSDFWDNEQFF.

This clonotype was recorded many times. V is TRBV7-9 and J is TRBJ1-2; D is unresolved. The CDR3 runs to 12 residues. CDR1 is SEHNR and CDR2 is FQNEAQ in the germline V gene (reference sequence). The V end lost 4 bases, the J end lost 4 bases, and 7 bases lay between the germline ends. CDR3 coding DNA: TGTGCCAGCAGCTCCACTGGCTATGGCTACACCTTC. It encodes CASSSTGYGYTF.

The genes are TRBV7-3 and TRBJ2-2; maybe TRBD2 (5 bases). Looked up from germline, CDR1 is SGHTA and CDR2 is FQGTGA. The V end lost 7 bases, the J end lost 6 bases, and 18 bases lay between the germline ends. The CDR3 sequence is 15 residues long. CDR3 protein: CASTNMDGRAGELFF. The CDR3, as DNA: TGTGCCAGCACAAACATGGACGGGCGGGCCGGGGAGCTGTTTTTT.

This chain uses TRBV11-3 with TRBJ2-2; no clear D. V lost 1 base to trimming and J lost 4 bases, with 4 bases between them. The germline CDR1 and CDR2 sequences are SGHNT and YENEEA. The CDR3 has 13 amino acids. The CDR3: CASSLGFTGELFF. CDR3 nucleotide sequence: TGTGCCAGCAGCTTAGGCTTCACCGGGGAGCTGTTTTTT.

This clonotype was recorded a few times. The rearrangement uses TRBV3-1 and TRBJ2-4; unclear D gene. Germline V lookup: CDR1 LGHDT, CDR2 YNNKEL (reference sequence). This CDR3 has 14 residues. Trimming stripped 1 base from V and 8 bases from J, with 12 bases between. The DNA of the CDR3 is TGTGCCAGCAGCCAAGGAGTTAGGAGTCACATTCAGTACTTC. Amino acids: CASSQGVRSHIQYF. The entire variable domain, with the rest obtained from reference TRBV3-1 and TRBJ2-4, is as follows: DTAVSQTPKYLVTQMGNDKSIKCEQNLGHDTMYWYKQDSKKFLKIMFSYNNKELIINETVPNRFSPKSPDKAHLNLHINSLELGDSAVYFCASSQGVRSHIQYFGAGTRLSVL.

The sample holds many counts of this clonotype. The chain carries TRBV7-6 and TRBJ2-1; no definite D call. V shed 4 bases and J shed 4 bases, with 11 bases lying between them. Germline assignment: CDR1 SGHVS and CDR2 FNYEAQ. This CDR3 is 14 amino acids long. The DNA of the CDR3 is TGTGCCAGCAGCTCCCCTCTACGGTACAATGAGCAGTTCTTC. Encoded protein: CASSSPLRYNEQFF.

This clonotype was seen many times. This rearrangement joins TRBV9 to TRBJ2-1; 7 positions agree with TRBD2. Germline CDR1 reads SGDLS; CDR2 reads YYNGEE. CDR3 length equals 15 residues. V was pared by 0 bases and J by 8 bases, with 8 bases of the junction left unmatched. CDR3 amino acids: CASSVGGTGGYEQFF. In DNA form, the CDR3 reads TGTGCCAGCAGCGTAGGAGGGACCGGGGGGTATGAGCAGTTCTTC.

This clonotype occurred a few times. The chain has TRBV7-2 and TRBJ1-4; possibly TRBD1 for D (6 bases). Trimming removed 5 bases from V and 12 bases from J, with 19 bases in between. From germline, CDR1 is SGHTA and CDR2 FQGNSA. The CDR3 has 14 amino acids. CDR3 sequence: CASSPRGQISQLFF. Here the CDR3 DNA reads TGTGCCAGCAGCCCCCGGGGGCAGATATCTCAACTGTTTTTT.

This clonotype was seen many times. The chain employs TRBV7-2 and TRBJ1-6; no clear D. V dropped 5 bases and J dropped 7 bases, with 3 bases sitting between them. The CDR3 is 11 amino acids. Germline V CDR1 and CDR2: SGHTA, FQGNSA. The CDR3 here is CASSQNSPLHF. DNA of the CDR3: TGTGCCAGCAGCCAAAATTCACCCCTCCACTTT.

This rearrangement joins TRBV2 to TRBJ2-7, with 9 bases matching TRBD2. Germline CDR1 reads SNHLY; CDR2 reads FYNNEI. V shed 3 bases, J shed 2 bases, and the junction held 2 bases outside the gene matches. This CDR3 contains 14 residues. The CDR3 nucleotides read TGTGCCAGCAGTGAGAAGCGGGGGGCCTACGAGCAGTACTTC. Amino acid sequence: CASSEKRGAYEQYF.

The rearrangement joins TRBV18 to TRBJ2-3; D is undetermined. Germline V CDR1 and CDR2: KGHSH, LQKENI. Trimming took 0 bases from V and 4 from J, leaving 8 bases between them. The CDR3 spans 14 residues. The CDR3 DNA reads as TGTGCCAGCTCACCACCCCCGTACGCAGATACGCAGTATTTT. Protein product: CASSPPPYADTQYF.

This clonotype was counted many times. The gene calls are TRBV7-2 and TRBJ2-5; D not resolved. The germline V and J ends were trimmed by 3 bases and 1 base, with 9 bases remaining between them. CDR1 SGHTA and CDR2 FQGNSA come from the germline V gene. The CDR3 runs to 14 residues. CDR3 amino acids: CASSFGPLQETQYF. The CDR3 DNA is TGTGCCAGCAGCTTCGGACCTCTCCAAGAGACCCAGTACTTC.